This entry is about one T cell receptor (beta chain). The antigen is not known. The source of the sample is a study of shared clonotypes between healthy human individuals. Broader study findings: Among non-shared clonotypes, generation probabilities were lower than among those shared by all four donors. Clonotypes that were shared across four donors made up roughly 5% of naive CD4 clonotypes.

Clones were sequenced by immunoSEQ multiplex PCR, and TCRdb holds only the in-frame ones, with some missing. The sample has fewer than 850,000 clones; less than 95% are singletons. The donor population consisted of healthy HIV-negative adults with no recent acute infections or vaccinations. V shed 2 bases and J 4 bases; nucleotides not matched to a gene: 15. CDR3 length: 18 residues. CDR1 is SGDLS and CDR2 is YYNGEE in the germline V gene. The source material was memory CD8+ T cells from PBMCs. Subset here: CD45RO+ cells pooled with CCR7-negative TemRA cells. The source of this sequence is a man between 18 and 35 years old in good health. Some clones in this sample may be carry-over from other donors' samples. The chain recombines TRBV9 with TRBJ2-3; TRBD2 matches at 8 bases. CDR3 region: CASSVAISPGLGADTQYF. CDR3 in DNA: TGTGCCAGCAGCGTTGCGATTTCCCCGGGACTAGGGGCAGATACGCAGTATTTT. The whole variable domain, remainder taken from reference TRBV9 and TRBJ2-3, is DSGVTQTPKHLITATGQRVTLRCSPRSGDLSVYWYQQSLDQGLQFLIQYYNGEERAKGNILERFSAQQFPDLHSELNLSSLELGDSALYFCASSVAISPGLGADTQYFGPGTRLTVL.